The text below deals with one T cell receptor (beta chain). The data were taken from a study of blood T cell repertoires in COVID-19. Study details: Italy, Spain and the United States were the sources of the convalescent and acute COVID-19 samples. Nucleic acid was either cDNA or gDNA, and it came from T cells, B-cell-depleted T cells, or PBMCs.

From germline, CDR1 is MNHEY and CDR2 SVGAGI. Trimming took off 3 bases at V and 8 bases at J, with 14 bases between the two ends. The CDR3 consists of 15 residues. Source study methods: Researchers report that nucleated cell counts were estimated from reference gene primer amplification. Sequencing was performed with immunoSEQ multiplex PCR; in TCRdb, only in-frame clones are kept and a portion is missing. From that table come the V and J calls and clone size; the DNA was used to work out D and trimming. The profile shows roughly 340,000 clones, 89% of them singletons. The receptor was isolated from a woman under 40 with COVID-19, enrolled during active disease. The chain combines TRBV6-5 with TRBJ1-6, with D uncertain. The sequenced sample was peripheral blood. The CDR3 region is CASSYGPPEYSPLHF. The CDR3 DNA reads as TGTGCCAGCAGTTATGGGCCCCCTGAGTATTCACCCCTCCACTTT.